These T cell receptor beta chains were read from a single sample in a study of blood T cell repertoires in COVID-19. This table comes from immunoSEQ multiplex PCR, and its TCRdb copy is limited to in-frame clones, with some not included. The sample lists roughly 42,000 clones; around 82% were seen once. The specimen sequenced was peripheral blood. All receptors come from a human donor in a cohort sampled during active COVID-19. The CDR3 runs from the conserved cysteine through the conserved F or W. The D gene is left open where the match is weak. The listing skips clone size in some rows; elsewhere it reads once, few, many or a size class.

J gene: TRBJ2-4; V gene: TRBV7-9; D gene: .; clone size: .; CDR3 protein: CASSPPPDSSIQYF; CDR3 DNA: TGTGCCAGCAGCCCCCCTCCCGACAGCAGCATTCAGTACTTC
J gene: TRBJ2-1; V gene: TRBV5-1; D gene: .; clone size: .; CDR3 protein: CASSPPQGWEQFF; CDR3 DNA: TGCGCCAGCAGCCCCCCCCAGGGTTGGGAGCAGTTCTTC
J gene: TRBJ2-3; V gene: TRBV7-2; D gene: .; clone size: .; CDR3 protein: CASSFAGISTDTQYF; CDR3 DNA: TGTGCCAGCAGCTTCGCGGGGATTAGCACAGATACGCAGTATTTT
J gene: TRBJ2-1; V gene: TRBV5-8; D gene: .; clone size: .; CDR3 protein: CASSLVLYNEQFF; CDR3 DNA: TGTGCCAGCAGCTTGGTGCTATACAATGAGCAGTTCTTC
J gene: TRBJ1-5; V gene: TRBV5-5; D gene: .; clone size: .; CDR3 protein: CASSLAYRDQPQHF; CDR3 DNA: TGTGCCAGCAGCTTGGCCTACAGGGATCAGCCCCAGCATTTT
J gene: TRBJ1-2; V gene: TRBV2; D gene: TRBD1; clone size: .; CDR3 protein: CASSSGQGGGYTF; CDR3 DNA: TGTGCCAGCAGCTCGGGACAGGGTGGTGGCTACACCTTC
J gene: TRBJ1-1; V gene: TRBV27; D gene: .; clone size: .; CDR3 protein: CASGAGVRNTEAFF; CDR3 DNA: TGTGCCAGCGGGGCAGGGGTTAGGAACACTGAAGCTTTCTTT
J gene: TRBJ2-5; V gene: TRBV19; D gene: .; clone size: .; CDR3 protein: CASSIGGETQYF; CDR3 DNA: TGTGCCAGTAGTATAGGGGGCGAGACCCAGTACTTC
J gene: TRBJ1-2; V gene: TRBV10-3; D gene: .; clone size: .; CDR3 protein: CAISESIGEGGYTF; CDR3 DNA: TGTGCCATCAGTGAGTCGATAGGGGAGGGCGGCTACACCTTC
J gene: TRBJ1-4; V gene: TRBV14; D gene: TRBD1; clone size: .; CDR3 protein: CASSSHGTGREKLFF; CDR3 DNA: TGTGCCAGCAGCTCTCACGGGACAGGGCGGGAAAAACTGTTTTTT
J gene: TRBJ2-5; V gene: TRBV5-4; D gene: .; clone size: .; CDR3 protein: CASSLVGRGPGETQYF; CDR3 DNA: TGTGCCAGCAGCTTGGTCGGGAGGGGGCCGGGGGAGACCCAGTACTTC
J gene: TRBJ1-3; V gene: TRBV11-1; D gene: .; clone size: .; CDR3 protein: CASSQLEAGNTIYF; CDR3 DNA: TGTGCCAGCAGCCAACTAGAAGCTGGAAACACCATATATTTT
J gene: TRBJ1-6; V gene: TRBV5-8; D gene: .; clone size: .; CDR3 protein: CASSSRAYNSPLHF; CDR3 DNA: TGTGCCAGCAGCTCCCGGGCCTATAATTCACCCCTCCACTTT
J gene: TRBJ1-2; V gene: TRBV7-2; D gene: .; clone size: .; CDR3 protein: CASSSAGGPGYGYTF; CDR3 DNA: TGTGCCAGCAGCTCGGCGGGGGGGCCGGGCTATGGCTACACCTTC
J gene: TRBJ1-6; V gene: TRBV28; D gene: .; clone size: .; CDR3 protein: CASSSQGGASNSPLHF; CDR3 DNA: TGTGCCAGCAGCTCCCAAGGGGGGGCGAGTAATTCACCCCTCCACTTT
J gene: TRBJ2-1; V gene: TRBV4-1; D gene: TRBD2; clone size: .; CDR3 protein: CASSPGGGSDPYNEQFF; CDR3 DNA: TGCGCCAGCAGCCCCGGGGGGGGGTCCGACCCCTACAATGAGCAGTTCTTC
J gene: TRBJ1-1; V gene: TRBV7-8; D gene: .; clone size: .; CDR3 protein: CASSLGTNEAFF; CDR3 DNA: TGTGCCAGCAGCTTGGGTACTAATGAAGCTTTCTTT
J gene: TRBJ2-2; V gene: TRBV4-3; D gene: TRBD1; clone size: .; CDR3 protein: CASSHISGTALTGELFF; CDR3 DNA: TGCGCCAGCAGCCACATATCCGGGACAGCCCTTACCGGGGAGCTGTTTTTT
J gene: TRBJ1-4; V gene: TRBV28; D gene: TRBD1; clone size: once; CDR3 protein: CASNPTGTGKNEKLFF; CDR3 DNA: TGTGCCAGCAACCCCACGGGGACAGGGAAAAATGAAAAACTGTTTTTT
J gene: TRBJ2-1; V gene: TRBV24-1; D gene: .; clone size: .; CDR3 protein: CATSGGRGFPGEQFF; CDR3 DNA: TGTGCCACCAGTGGTGGGCGGGGATTCCCAGGGGAGCAGTTCTTC
J gene: TRBJ2-1; V gene: TRBV18; D gene: .; clone size: .; CDR3 protein: CASSAAYNEQFF; CDR3 DNA: TGTGCCAGCTCAGCTGCGTACAATGAGCAGTTCTTC
J gene: TRBJ1-1; V gene: TRBV7-9; D gene: TRBD1; clone size: few; CDR3 protein: CASSSTTGDTEAFF; CDR3 DNA: TGTGCCAGCAGCTCCACGACAGGGGACACTGAAGCTTTCTTT